A single sample gave rise to the 23 T cell receptor beta chains below, sequenced in a study of cytomegalovirus exposure and HLA in healthy donors. Primers for the PCR totalled 60 Vbeta and 13 Jbeta. Sequencing was performed with immunoSEQ multiplex PCR; in TCRdb, only in-frame clones are kept and a portion is missing. The repertoire has 100,000 to 120,000 clones, approximately 82% of them found once; the top ten carry around 15%. The specimen sequenced was PBMCs. Receptor source: a young man in good health and CMV-seropositive.

V and J are TRBV7-9 and TRBJ2-7; 9 bases are a match to TRBD1. The CDR3 length is 16 residues. V lost 3 bases, J lost 7 bases, and 13 bases stayed unmatched. CDR1 is SEHNR and CDR2 is FQNEAQ in the germline V gene (reference sequence). The CDR3 DNA sequence: TGTGCCAGCAGCTTCCTCCGGGACAGGGTATTGGGGGAGCAGTACTTC. Protein product: CASSFLRDRVLGEQYF.

The genes are TRBV7-2 and TRBJ1-6; perhaps TRBD1 as D (6 bases). Deletions cut 3 bases from V and 6 bases from J, with 9 bases between. The CDR3 is 14 amino acids. From germline, CDR1 is SGHTA and CDR2 FQGNSA. CDR3 region: CASSFGQLNSPLHF. As DNA, the CDR3 is TGTGCCAGCAGCTTCGGACAGCTTAATTCACCCCTCCACTTT.

This chain joins TRBV28 and TRBJ2-7, with 9 positions matching TRBD1. Germline CDR1 MDHEN, CDR2 SYDVKM. V lost 5 bases, J lost 7 bases, and 9 bases stayed unmatched. This CDR3 region has 14 residues. The CDR3: CASSLGQGTGEQYF. The CDR3 DNA sequence: TGTGCCAGCAGTCTCGGACAGGGGACGGGAGAGCAGTACTTC.

Written as DNA, the CDR3 is TGTGCCAGCGCCCGGGGGGAAGGGAAACTGTTTTTT. This sequence encodes CASARGEGKLFF. The J gene is TRBJ1-4, the V gene TRBV7-8; a weak D match, TRBD1 (5 bases). The CDR3 length is 12 residues. Germline CDR1 SGHVS, CDR2 FQNEAQ. Deletions cut 8 bases from V and 11 bases from J, with 15 bases between.

This chain connects TRBV7-9 to TRBJ2-3; 7 bases line up with TRBD2. Germline-derived CDR1 and CDR2 are SEHNR and FQNEAQ (reference sequence). V lost 3 bases and J lost 6; bases outside the gene matches: 6. The CDR3 extends over 14 amino acids. DNA for the CDR3: TGTGCCAGCAGCTTGGGTAGCGGGCCGGATACGCAGTATTTT. It is translated as CASSLGSGPDTQYF.

This clone occurred a few times. The rearrangement uses TRBV6-4 and TRBJ2-1; D remains ambiguous. CDR3 size: 12 residues. Germline values: CDR1 MRHNA, CDR2 SNTAGT. Trimming left V 6 bases short and J 0 bases short, with 3 bases between. This CDR3 is CASRSSYNEQFF. CDR3 nucleotides: TGTGCCAGCAGGAGCTCCTACAATGAGCAGTTCTTC.

The table lists this clone with a few counts. The CDR3 nucleotides read TGTGCCAGCAGGAGCCAGCGGGGGGACAATGAGCAGTTCTTC. Translating gives CASRSQRGDNEQFF. V gene TRBV11-1 combines with J gene TRBJ2-1, with 9 nucleotides matching TRBD2. This CDR3 has 14 residues. V shed 6 bases and J 5 bases; nucleotides not matched to a gene: 5. Germline CDR1 and CDR2: SGHAT and FQDESV (reference sequence).

This clone was found a few times. The chain carries TRBV7-2 and TRBJ2-7; the match to TRBD1 covers 8 bases. From germline, CDR1 is SGHTA and CDR2 FQGNSA. V shed 6 bases, J shed 3 bases, and the junction held 13 bases outside the gene matches. The CDR3 consists of 16 residues. Written as DNA, the CDR3 is TGTGCCAGCAGTCATACCCCGGGACAGGTGGGCTACGAGCAGTACTTC. Translated, it gives CASSHTPGQVGYEQYF.

The chain links TRBV11-2 to TRBJ2-7, with D uncertain. Germline assignment: CDR1 SGHAT and CDR2 FQNNGV. There are 12 residues in the CDR3. Trimming removed 6 bases from V and 3 bases from J, with 9 bases in between. CDR3 protein: CASRYSGYEQYF. DNA of the CDR3: TGTGCCAGCAGATACTCGGGCTACGAGCAGTACTTC.

The chain combines TRBV9 with TRBJ2-7; unclear D gene. Germline CDR1 reads SGDLS; CDR2 reads YYNGEE. V lost 2 bases and J lost 2, with 11 bases in between. The CDR3 runs to 14 residues. Here the CDR3 reads CASSVGQSTYEQYF. The CDR3 DNA reads as TGTGCCAGCAGCGTGGGCCAGTCGACCTACGAGCAGTACTTC. Together with reference TRBV9 and TRBJ2-7, the CDR3 gives the full variable domain: DSGVTQTPKHLITATGQRVTLRCSPRSGDLSVYWYQQSLDQGLQFLIQYYNGEERAKGNILERFSAQQFPDLHSELNLSSLELGDSALYFCASSVGQSTYEQYFGPGTRLTVT.

The rearrangement uses TRBV19 and TRBJ2-7, with 8 positions matching TRBD1. The germline V gene has CDR1 LNHDA and CDR2 SQIVND (reference sequence). V shed 5 bases and J 6 bases; nucleotides not matched to a gene: 12. The CDR3 sequence is 15 residues long. DNA for the CDR3: TGTGCCAGTAGTTGGTCGGGCAGGGGGCAGCTCGAGCAGTACTTC. Protein product: CASSWSGRGQLEQYF.

This sequence joins TRBV11-2 and TRBJ1-4; perhaps TRBD1 as D (6 bases). This CDR3 has 15 residues. Trimming pared 5 bases from V and 6 bases from J, leaving 16 bases between. Germline V lookup: CDR1 SGHAT, CDR2 FQNNGV. The CDR3 sequence is CASSATGLGYEKLFF. The CDR3, as DNA: TGTGCCAGCAGCGCGACAGGTCTGGGGTATGAAAAACTGTTTTTT.

The chain recombines TRBV2 with TRBJ2-3; 10 bases align to TRBD2. After removal of 9 bases from V and 1 base from J, the junction contained 10 bases not matched to a gene. The V gene's germline CDR1 is SNHLY and CDR2 FYNNEI. This CDR3 is 16 amino acids long. The CDR3 protein is CASLDLAGARTDTQYF. In DNA form, the CDR3 reads TGTGCCAGTTTGGACCTAGCGGGGGCCCGCACAGATACGCAGTATTTT.

The chain joins TRBV29-1 to TRBJ1-1; TRBD1 aligns across 10 bases. Germline V lookup: CDR1 SQVTM, CDR2 ANQGSEA. The ends lost 3 bases at V and 1 base at J; junction bases unmatched: 8. The CDR3 is 16 residues long. CDR3 nucleotides: TGCAGCGTTGAGGCGGGTGACAGGGGGCCGAACACTGAAGCTTTCTTT. As protein: CSVEAGDRGPNTEAFF.

The chain links TRBV4-1 to TRBJ2-3, with 9 bases fitting TRBD2. The V gene's germline CDR1 is MGHRA and CDR2 YSYEKL. V was clipped by 1 base and J by 4 bases; unmatched bases: 9. The CDR3 covers 17 residues. The chain's CDR3 is CASSQAPGLAFADTQYF. CDR3 DNA sequence: TGCGCCAGCAGCCAAGCTCCGGGACTAGCTTTTGCAGATACGCAGTATTTT.

CDR3 sequence: CASSLIGNQPQHF. The CDR3 bases are TGCGCCAGCAGCTTGATAGGCAATCAGCCCCAGCATTTT. The chain couples TRBV5-1 to TRBJ1-5, with D uncertain. The V gene's germline CDR1 is SGHRS and CDR2 YFSETQ. V was trimmed by 1 base and J by 2 bases, leaving 4 bases between them. The CDR3 consists of 13 residues.

Only one count was recorded for this clone. The chain carries TRBV4-3 and TRBJ2-1; 13 nucleotides match TRBD2. Germline CDR1 is LGHNA and CDR2 is YSLEER. CDR3 length: 16 residues. J gave up 3 bases and V 4 bases, and 3 bases lay outside the gene matches. The CDR3 nucleotides are TGCGCCAGCAGCCTCGGACTAGCGGGGGACTACAATGAGCAGTTCTTC. Translated: CASSLGLAGDYNEQFF.

This clone was seen a handful of times. This chain joins TRBV6-4 and TRBJ1-1; 11 bases agree with TRBD1. In germline, CDR1 is MRHNA, CDR2 SNTAGT. Germline trimming cut 4 bases from V and 5 bases from J; bases unmatched to any gene: 6. This CDR3 spans 15 amino acids. In nucleotides, the CDR3 is TGTGCCAGCAGTGGGACAGGGGGCGCGTGGACTGAAGCTTTCTTT. Amino acid sequence: CASSGTGGAWTEAFF.

The chain links TRBV9 to TRBJ2-2; the D gene is possibly TRBD2 (7 bases). Germline CDR1 SGDLS, CDR2 YYNGEE. The CDR3 has 16 amino acids. Trimming took off 0 bases at V and 6 bases at J, with 15 bases between the two ends. The CDR3 nucleotides are TGTGCCAGCAGCGTAGATGGGAGGGGGAGCGCCGGGGAGCTGTTTTTT. Translation gives CASSVDGRGSAGELFF.

This clone was counted once. The CDR3 DNA sequence: TGTGCCAGCAGTCCAGGACAAGGCTACGAGCAGTACTTC. Encoded protein: CASSPGQGYEQYF. This rearrangement joins TRBV28 to TRBJ2-7; a weak D match, TRBD1 (5 bases). The CDR3 is made up of 13 amino acids. The germline V gene has CDR1 MDHEN and CDR2 SYDVKM. V lost 5 bases and J 3 bases, leaving 11 bases between the germline ends.

This clone has only a few counts. The CDR3 DNA sequence: TGTGCCAGCAGTGAGGGGGGGAGTCGAAATCAGCCCCAGCATTTT. Amino acid sequence: CASSEGGSRNQPQHF. The chain employs TRBV25-1 and TRBJ1-5; a weak D match, TRBD1 (5 bases). The V end lost 3 bases, the J end lost 4 bases, and 13 bases lay between the germline ends. Germline V gene sequence: CDR1 MGHDK, CDR2 SYGVNS. CDR3 size: 15 residues.

This clone has only one observation. The CDR3 here is CASSLESFSGNTIYF. DNA of the CDR3: TGTGCCAGCAGCTTGGAATCCTTCTCTGGAAACACCATATATTTT. V is TRBV5-5 and J is TRBJ1-3; D gene uncertain. V shed 0 bases and J shed 0 bases, with 7 bases lying between them. CDR1 and CDR2 (germline): SGHKS, YYEKEE (reference sequence). CDR3 length: 15 residues.

The rearrangement joins TRBV15 to TRBJ1-1; 12 bases line up with TRBD1. Trimming cost V 0 bases and J 6 bases; bases outside gene matches: 8. The CDR3 totals 17 residues. CDR1 is LNHNV and CDR2 is YYDKDF in the germline V gene (reference sequence). The CDR3 DNA is TGTGCCACCAGCAGAGATCTCCCGGGACAGGGGGCGGCTGAAGCTTTCTTT. As protein: CATSRDLPGQGAAEAFF.